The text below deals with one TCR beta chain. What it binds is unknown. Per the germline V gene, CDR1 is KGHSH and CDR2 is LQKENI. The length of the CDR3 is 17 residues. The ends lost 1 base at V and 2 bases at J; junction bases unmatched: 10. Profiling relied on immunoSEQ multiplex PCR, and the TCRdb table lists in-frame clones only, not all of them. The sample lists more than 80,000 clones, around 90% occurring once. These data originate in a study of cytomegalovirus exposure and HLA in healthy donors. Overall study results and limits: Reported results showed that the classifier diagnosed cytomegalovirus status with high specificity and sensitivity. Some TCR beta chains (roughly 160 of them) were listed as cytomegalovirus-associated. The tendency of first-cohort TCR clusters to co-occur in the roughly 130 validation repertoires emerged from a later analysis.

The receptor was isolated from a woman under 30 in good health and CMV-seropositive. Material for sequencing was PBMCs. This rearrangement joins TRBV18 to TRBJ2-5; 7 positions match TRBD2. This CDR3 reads CASSPLGSGASQETQYF. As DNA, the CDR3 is TGTGCCAGCTCACCACTGGGCAGCGGGGCGTCACAAGAGACCCAGTACTTC.